This T cell receptor beta chain originates from a study of neoadjuvant anti-PD-1 for oral cavity cancer (dated by TCRdb to about 2021). For the study in its entirety: Before curative-intent surgical resection, most patients were given three to four biweekly doses of nivolumab at 3 mg/kg. Patients with complete response, partial response or stable disease by RECIST 1.1 were defined as responders, whereas patients with progression were defined as non-responders. The parent correlative cohort included roughly 13 patients, with an approximately 30% response rate. Patients who did not progress were given a fourth nivolumab dose at about day 43 and had definitive surgical resection on days 50-56.

For deep sequencing, PBMC libraries mostly used roughly 470 ng of input genomic DNA, with six replicates for each sample. TCRbeta libraries were prepared with the immunoSEQ hsTCRbeta kit according to the manufacturer's instructions. An Illumina NovaSeq 6000 S4 flow cell was used to sequence the final libraries, which had first been combined to 3 nM. In the paper's pipeline: The immunoSEQ Analyzer was used for raw data preprocessing and quality control. The analysis was restricted to productive rearrangements, with each unique CDR3 amino acid sequence defining a clonotype. Repertoire clonality was estimated as the Gini-Simpson index, which was calculated using the R package tcR. Gini indices were compared with Student's t test, and associations with tumor size change were assessed by Pearson correlation. The clones in this table, taken by TCRdb from immuneACCESS, are in-frame only. Not every clone is retained; where verified, under half of the shortfall comes from an unresolved V gene, and the cause of the rest is unknown. D and trimming come from the DNA, and the V and J calls and clone size come from that table. A total of around 16,000 clones appear in this sample, about 70% of them only once. In total, the top ten clones hold around 2.7% of the sample.

The sample holds a few counts of this clone. Its antigen has not been determined. It has no much larger one-base neighbor in the sample; base qualities were not kept. Deletion took 4 bases off V and 8 bases off J, with a span of 17 bases between the germline ends. CDR1 LNHDA and CDR2 SQIVND were looked up in the germline V gene (reference sequence). The CDR3 goes from the cysteine to the phenylalanine over 14 residues. Only the CDR3 DNA is retained, 42 bases long and in frame from the first base. What the authors observed across the whole study: Only three patients per response group were included in the TCR analyses, and larger cohorts for validation were called for by the authors. Within PBMCs, T cell clonality (Gini index) was significantly higher in non-responders than responders after neoadjuvant nivolumab. Higher pretreatment blood Treg/Th17 ratios correlated with higher pretreatment blood TCRbeta clonality and lower post-treatment tumor TCRbeta clonality.

Interpreted using the paper, the time point label stands for: before neoadjuvant nivolumab. Patients had been newly diagnosed with stage II-IVA oral cavity squamous cell carcinoma, and no prior systemic or radiation treatment had been given to the patients. Everyone in the cohort had locally advanced, HPV-negative oral cavity squamous cell carcinoma. Peripheral blood mononuclear cells were analyzed directly, without maintenance or expansion in culture. The samples were obtained from a longitudinal correlative study of a single-arm phase II trial testing neoadjuvant nivolumab in oral cavity squamous cell carcinoma. Subject-matched pre- and post-treatment PBMCs and tumors from three responders and three non-responders were subjected to genomic DNA-based TCRbeta sequencing. Peripheral blood mononuclear cells were drawn once before nivolumab treatment and a second time after treatment, when surgery took place. Genomic DNA was isolated from PBMCs using the Maxwell RSC DNA from Cells kit.

The chain couples TRBV19 to TRBJ1-2; D gene: possibly TRBD1, on 5 matching bases. The source is a person aged 40 to 85 with oral cavity squamous cell carcinoma. Sample: PBMCs, taken before nivolumab (anti-PD-1) treatment. In nucleotide form, the sequence is TGTGCCAGTAGTACTAGACAGCATTACGGGGGCTACACCTTC. Translated, this gives CASSTRQHYGGYTF.